The 18 T cell receptor beta chains reported below all come from one sample, sequenced in a study of naive and memory T cell subsets. The beta constant-region primer was an equimolar mix of two oligonucleotides covering TRBC1 and TRBC2. Each CDR3 protein gets one entry after TCRdb re-called the UMI-ligation and nested PCR reads with MiXCR. The sample has some 150,000 distinct CDR3 sequences; approximately 15% are singletons. Sequences were obtained from naive CD4+ T cells from blood. These receptors all come from a human donor in good health.

The V and J genes are TRBV12-3 or TRBV12-4 and TRBJ1-4; D perhaps matches TRBD1 (6 bases). Trimming left V 4 bases short and J 4 bases short, with 19 bases between. This CDR3 spans 17 amino acids. The CDR3 DNA reads as TGTGCCAGCAGTTCCCGACAGGTTCAGAAGGGTAATGAAAAACTGTTTTTT. This encodes CASSSRQVQKGNEKLFF.

This clonotype showed up just a few times. The chain uses TRBV20-1 and TRBJ2-5; the D gene is possibly TRBD1 (6 bases). Germline CDR1 and CDR2: DFQATT and SNEGSKA (reference sequence). This CDR3 contains 14 residues. Between the trimmed V and J ends, which lost 5 bases and 2 bases, there was a span of 15 bases. The CDR3 here is CSAPHGTQQETQYF. CDR3 DNA sequence: TGCAGTGCTCCCCACGGGACACAACAAGAGACCCAGTACTTC.

The CDR3 is CASSLRGEAFF. Here the CDR3 DNA reads TGTGCCAGCAGTTTAAGGGGGGAAGCTTTCTTT. V and J are TRBV12-3 or TRBV12-4 and TRBJ1-1; perhaps TRBD1 as D (6 bases). V was cut by 2 bases and J by 8 bases, with 6 bases left in between. This CDR3 has 11 amino acids.

With regard to this clonotype: Given a much more abundant clone one base away, this may be a read error. The rearrangement links TRBV20-1 to TRBJ2-7; D possibly corresponds to TRBD2 (7 bases). In germline, CDR1 is DFQATT, CDR2 SNEGSKA (reference sequence). The CDR3 loop spans 14 amino acids. CDR3 protein: CGARGASGEYEQYF. The CDR3 nucleotides read TGCGGTGCTAGGGGGGCTAGCGGAGAATACGAGCAGTACTTC.

This clonotype was seen more than once but under ten times. The chain employs TRBV10-2 and TRBJ2-7; 16 bases map to TRBD2. The CDR3 totals 16 residues. With V trimmed by 2 bases and J by 7 bases, 5 bases remained unmatched. CDR1 is WSHSY and CDR2 is SAAADI in the germline V gene. In DNA form, the CDR3 reads TGCGCCAGCAGTGAGCCGGGACTAGCGGGAGGGTATGAGCAGTACTTC. It encodes CASSEPGLAGGYEQYF.

This clonotype was seen a handful of times. The chain joins TRBV18 to TRBJ2-1, with 9 bases fitting TRBD2. Germline V gene sequence: CDR1 KGHSH, CDR2 LQKENI. The CDR3 totals 17 residues. V lost 3 bases to trimming and J lost 3 bases; unmatched junction nucleotides: 9. Written as DNA, the CDR3 is TGTGCCAGCTCACCCCCTGCGGGAGGGCCTTACTACAATGAGCAGTTCTTC. Its protein is CASSPPAGGPYYNEQFF.

This clonotype was found a few times. The chain uses TRBV29-1 and TRBJ2-1, with TRBD1 as a possible D gene (6 bases). CDR3 size: 13 residues. Trimming took off 8 bases at V and 0 bases at J, with 11 bases between the two ends. Germline-derived CDR1 and CDR2 are SQVTM and ANQGSEA. The CDR3: CSTGQSSYNEQFF. The CDR3 DNA is TGCAGCACCGGACAGAGCTCCTACAATGAGCAGTTCTTC.

The gene calls are TRBV4-3 and TRBJ2-5; D not resolved. V was clipped by 6 bases and J by 3 bases, with 17 bases between them. Germline V lookup: CDR1 LGHNA, CDR2 YSLEER. This CDR3 comprises 15 residues. The CDR3 loop reads CASRLNIWGKETQYF. The CDR3 DNA reads TGCGCCAGCAGGCTCAACATCTGGGGAAAAGAGACCCAGTACTTC.

This clonotype occurred a few times. This chain joins TRBV19 and TRBJ1-1; D might be TRBD1 (6 bases). This CDR3 is built from 16 residues. Germline V lookup: CDR1 LNHDA, CDR2 SQIVND (reference sequence). V lost 7 bases, J lost 4 bases, and 22 bases lay in between. CDR3 sequence: CASIIQGSRWITEAFF. The CDR3 DNA reads TGTGCCAGTATTATTCAGGGGTCAAGATGGATCACTGAAGCTTTCTTT.

Only one count was recorded for this clonotype. J is TRBJ2-5 and V is TRBV5-1, with TRBD2 identical over 8 bases. The trim removed 3 bases at V and 5 bases at J, leaving 9 bases unmatched. Germline lookup yields CDR1 SGHRS and CDR2 YFSETQ. This CDR3 comprises 15 residues. DNA of the CDR3: TGCGCCAGCAGCTCCACTAGCGGAGGTGGGGAGACCCAGTACTTC. Translating it yields CASSSTSGGGETQYF.

This clonotype was recorded a few times. Its ends do not fully match the called genes, so a read error is possible. The chain employs TRBV6-1 and TRBJ2-3; 7 bases line up with TRBD1. The CDR3 covers 13 residues. Germline V CDR1 and CDR2: MNHNS, SASEGT. The CDR3 loop is CASSPRGTATQYF. CDR3 coding DNA: TGTGCCAGCAGCCCCAGGGGGACAGCTACGCAGTATTTT.

This clonotype showed up just a few times. The gene calls are TRBV28 and TRBJ1-1; TRBD1 is a possible D gene (6 bases). Germline V gives CDR1 MDHEN, CDR2 SYDVKM. Trimming cost V 7 bases and J 1 base, with 13 bases left between them. The CDR3 has 14 residues. DNA for the CDR3: TGTGCCAGCACCATCACAGGGACGAACACTGAAGCTTTCTTT. Translated: CASTITGTNTEAFF.

This clonotype was observed once. V is TRBV15 and J is TRBJ1-5, with D unclear. Germline V lookup: CDR1 LNHNV, CDR2 YYDKDF (reference sequence). Trimming left V 6 bases short and J 1 base short, with 7 bases between. The CDR3 has 13 amino acids. CDR3 protein: CATSYRSNQPQHF. The CDR3 coding sequence is TGTGCCACCAGTTACAGAAGCAATCAGCCCCAGCATTTT.

This clonotype was detected only a few times. V is TRBV2 and J is TRBJ1-6; no clear D. V was cut by 7 bases and J by 8 bases, with 9 bases left in between. CDR1 is SNHLY, CDR2 FYNNEI, per germline. The CDR3 extends over 12 amino acids. The CDR3 here is CASTKSDSPLHF. The CDR3 DNA reads as TGTGCCAGCACTAAGTCTGATTCACCCCTCCACTTT.

The J gene is TRBJ1-1, the V gene TRBV12-3 or TRBV12-4; maybe TRBD1 (6 bases). The CDR3 length is 16 residues. Trimming took off 6 bases at V and 6 bases at J, with 23 bases between the two ends. The chain's CDR3 is CASSPVGQGSLSEAFF. CDR3 in DNA: TGTGCCAGCAGCCCCGTTGGGCAGGGGTCTCTCTCTGAAGCTTTCTTT.

The table lists this clonotype with a few counts. The chain employs TRBV18 and TRBJ2-7; the match to TRBD2 covers 8 bases. Losses at the gene ends were 4 bases for V and 4 bases for J; bases not matched to a gene: 9. Germline values: CDR1 KGHSH, CDR2 LQKENI. CDR3 length: 15 amino acids. The CDR3 here is CASSQTGGGRYEQYF. The CDR3 DNA sequence: TGTGCCAGCTCACAAACAGGCGGGGGGCGGTACGAGCAGTACTTC.

This clonotype was seen a few times. The CDR3 sequence: CASSLGGGDQPQHF. CDR3 DNA: TGCGCCAGCAGCTTGGGAGGGGGCGACCAGCCCCAGCATTTT. The chain joins TRBV5-1 to TRBJ1-5; 7 nucleotides line up with TRBD1. CDR3 length: 14 residues. Germline CDR1 and CDR2: SGHRS and YFSETQ. V lost 0 bases, J lost 7 bases, and 4 bases stayed unmatched.

This clonotype was recorded a few times. The chain combines TRBV3-1 with TRBJ2-7; no clear D gene. The ends were cut back, 1 base at V and 1 base at J, with 8 bases in the middle. Germline V lookup: CDR1 LGHDT, CDR2 YNNKEL (reference sequence). This CDR3 is 14 amino acids long. CDR3 region: CASSQGGRSYEQYF. The CDR3 bases are TGTGCCAGCAGCCAAGGCGGTCGATCCTACGAGCAGTACTTC.